This T cell receptor (beta chain) is drawn from a study of T cell responses to AZD1222 COVID-19 vaccine. Findings and limits, study-wide: Donors skewed white British and female; clonal diversity was possibly underestimated. Receipt of two AZD1222 doses was followed by a rise in Spike-specific TCR breadth and depth. It was only five to seven AZD1222 recipients who were seropositive at baseline. Across the whole spike, CD4 TCRs peaked at regions 160-218 and 743-854.

TCRdb's table, derived via immunoSEQ multiplex PCR, lists solely in-frame clones and lacks some. The sample has 100,000 to 150,000 clones; around nine tenths are singletons. The V and J ends lost 5 bases and 5 bases respectively, with 7 bases between them. This CDR3 spans 12 amino acids. From germline, CDR1 is MNHEY and CDR2 SVGEGT. About this clone itself: Its cognate antigen is unknown.

V gene TRBV6-2 or TRBV6-3 combines with J gene TRBJ1-5, with unresolved D. This specimen was peripheral blood, taken 28 days after the second AZD1222 dose. This receptor was identified in an adult who received the AZD1222 COVID-19 vaccine. DNA of the CDR3: TGTGCCAGCAGTAACTATTATCAGCCCCAGCATTTT. This encodes CASSNYYQPQHF.